Following are 24 T cell receptor beta chains from one sample sequenced in a study of immune cell composition in non-small cell lung cancer. Using immunoSEQ multiplex PCR, the repertoire was profiled, and TCRdb retains in-frame clones only, with some absent. The data hold around 6,400 clones, with approximately 71% observed a single time. Normal lung sampling was at least 3 cm from the tumour, as distant as possible. The sample taken for sequencing was non-adjacent lung tissue. The receptors here all came from a human donor with non-small cell lung cancer.

The J gene is TRBJ2-1, the V gene TRBV7-2; possible D gene TRBD1, 6 bases. CDR3 length equals 14 residues. The germline V and J ends were trimmed by 2 bases and 5 bases, with 10 bases remaining between them. Germline V gives CDR1 SGHTA, CDR2 FQGNSA. The CDR3 region has the DNA TGTGCCAGCAGCTTACTGACAGGCAACAATGAGCAGTTCTTC. Its translation: CASSLLTGNNEQFF.

This chain joins TRBV5-6 and TRBJ2-3; 9 nucleotides align to TRBD2. The CDR3 has 14 amino acids. CDR1 is SGHDT and CDR2 is YYEEEE in the germline V gene. V dropped 3 bases and J dropped 4; count of bases not matched to a gene: 3. As DNA, the CDR3 is TGTGCCAGCAGCTCTAGCGGGGTCTCAGATACGCAGTATTTT. Encoded protein: CASSSSGVSDTQYF.

This sequence joins TRBV9 and TRBJ2-2, with D maybe TRBD2 (6 bases). Germline loops: CDR1 SGDLS, CDR2 YYNGEE. With 3 bases removed from V and 4 bases from J, the gap between germline ends came to 13 bases. The CDR3 length is 15 residues. CDR3 region: CASSGGSGGTGELFF. The CDR3 DNA reads TGTGCCAGCAGCGGGGGATCCGGGGGCACCGGGGAGCTGTTTTTT.

This clone was counted between two and nine times. The rearrangement links TRBV7-2 to TRBJ2-7; 12 nucleotides align to TRBD1. Per germline, CDR1 SGHTA and CDR2 FQGNSA. The V gene end was trimmed by 0 bases and the J gene end by 7 bases; junction bases not matched to a gene: 10. This CDR3 is 17 amino acids long. The CDR3 here is CASSLASGGQGAGEQYF. CDR3 nucleotides: TGTGCCAGCAGCTTAGCGAGTGGGGGACAGGGGGCTGGAGAGCAGTACTTC.

The chain uses TRBV6-1 and TRBJ2-7; 7 positions agree with TRBD1. The V gene end was trimmed by 3 bases and the J gene end by 3 bases; junction bases not matched to a gene: 11. The germline gives CDR1 MNHNS, CDR2 SASEGT. The CDR3 consists of 16 residues. The CDR3: CASSDPTGQGVYEQYF. CDR3 sequence (DNA): TGTGCCAGCAGTGACCCCACGGGGCAGGGGGTCTACGAGCAGTACTTC.

The CDR3, as DNA: TGTGCCAGTAGTATAGAGGGACATAGCCCAGCGGCCCAGTACTTC. It yields the protein CASSIEGHSPAAQYF. The chain links TRBV19 to TRBJ2-5; maybe TRBD1 (6 bases). Germline V CDR1 and CDR2: LNHDA, SQIVND (reference sequence). Trimming removed 0 bases at V and 9 bases at J, with 17 bases between. The CDR3 is made up of 15 amino acids.

The chain uses TRBV18 and TRBJ1-5; TRBD1 matches 7 bases. Germline CDR1 KGHSH, CDR2 LQKENI. V lost 4 bases, J lost 6 bases, and 9 bases stayed unmatched. The CDR3 spans 15 residues. The CDR3 sequence is CASSRDRVDGQPQHF. In nucleotides, the CDR3 is TGTGCCAGCTCACGAGACAGGGTAGACGGTCAGCCCCAGCATTTT.

V usage is TRBV19 and J usage is TRBJ2-7; 10 bases align to TRBD2. The CDR3 loop spans 14 amino acids. Losses at the gene ends were 5 bases for V and 6 bases for J; bases not matched to a gene: 7. Per germline, CDR1 LNHDA and CDR2 SQIVND (reference sequence). This chain's CDR3 is CASSLTGTSVEQYF. The CDR3 DNA reads TGTGCCAGTAGTCTAACCGGGACTAGCGTCGAGCAGTACTTC.

J is TRBJ2-6 and V is TRBV7-6; D might be TRBD2 (5 bases). CDR1 and CDR2 (germline): SGHVS, FNYEAQ. Between the trimmed V and J ends, which lost 6 bases and 0 bases, there was a span of 12 bases. The CDR3 sequence is 16 residues long. The CDR3 DNA reads as TGTGCCAGCAGACCTAGCATGGGCTCTGGGGCCAACGTCCTGACTTTC. This encodes CASRPSMGSGANVLTF.

The V and J genes are TRBV7-6 and TRBJ2-5, with D unresolved. The length of the CDR3 is 15 residues. Trimming removed 5 bases at V and 2 bases at J, with 15 bases between. The germline V gene encodes CDR1 SGHVS and CDR2 FNYEAQ. CDR3 protein: CASSVEMAVQETQYF. The CDR3 DNA sequence: TGTGCCAGCAGCGTTGAAATGGCAGTTCAAGAGACCCAGTACTTC.

The genes are TRBV7-2 and TRBJ1-5; TRBD1 is a possible D gene (5 bases). Germline V gene data show CDR1 as SGHTA and CDR2 as FQGNSA. Trimming pared 5 bases from V and 6 bases from J, leaving 17 bases between. The CDR3 totals 15 residues. The CDR3 coding sequence is TGTGCCAGCAGCCGGGGCGGGGTAGACGGTCAGCCCCAGCATTTT. Translated: CASSRGGVDGQPQHF.

Turning to this clone: Mismatch with germline at one junction end may stem from a read error. The CDR3 bases are TGCGCCAGCAGCCCGCGGCAAGGCGTTTTCTCCTTC. Its protein product is CASSPRQGVFSF. V gene TRBV4-1 combines with J gene TRBJ1-2; D remains unclear. There are 12 residues in the CDR3. Germline CDR1 and CDR2: MGHRA and YSYEKL.

The chain has TRBV6-5 and TRBJ1-1; D unresolved. Looked up from germline, CDR1 is MNHEY and CDR2 is SVGAGI. The CDR3 is made up of 15 amino acids. Trimming pared 0 bases from V and 4 bases from J, leaving 12 bases between. CDR3 bases: TGTGCCAGCAGTTACTCCCACCGGAGCAGCACTGAAGCTTTCTTT. Its protein product is CASSYSHRSSTEAFF.

This clone was detected a few times. The gene calls are TRBV11-2 and TRBJ2-7; TRBD2 aligns across 10 bases. V was pared by 0 bases and J by 3 bases, with 2 bases of the junction left unmatched. The germline V gene has CDR1 SGHAT and CDR2 FQNNGV. CDR3 length: 15 residues. The CDR3 protein is CASSLEVAGGYEQYF. For the CDR3, the DNA is TGTGCCAGCAGCTTAGAGGTAGCGGGGGGCTACGAGCAGTACTTC.

The chain links TRBV12-5 to TRBJ2-2; TRBD1 matches 9 bases. The V and J ends lost 3 bases and 3 bases, in that order; junction bases with no gene match: 5. Germline lookup yields CDR1 LGHNT and CDR2 FRNRAP. This CDR3 comprises 16 residues. For the CDR3, the DNA is TGTGCTAGTGGTTTAACCGGGACAGGGTACACCGGGGAGCTGTTTTTT. The encoded protein is CASGLTGTGYTGELFF.

This clone has only one observation. The V call is TRBV29-1, the J call TRBJ2-1; 7 positions agree with TRBD1. The germline CDR1 and CDR2 sequences are SQVTM and ANQGSEA. CDR3 size: 12 residues. J was trimmed by 12 bases and V by 2 bases; bases with no gene match: 7. In nucleotides, the CDR3 is TGCAGCGTTGAACAGGCAGGGGGTGGGCAGTTCTTC. Protein product: CSVEQAGGGQFF.

This chain joins TRBV10-3 and TRBJ2-2, with TRBD2 identical over 8 bases. The J segment lost 4 bases and the V segment lost 0 bases, leaving 4 bases of the junction unmatched. This CDR3 is 16 amino acids long. Germline CDR1 and CDR2: ENHRY and SYGVKD. The CDR3 spells CAISESPGGITGELFF. The CDR3, as DNA: TGTGCCATCAGTGAGTCTCCGGGAGGGATCACCGGGGAGCTGTTTTTT.

This clone was counted only a few times. The gene calls are TRBV5-1 and TRBJ2-3, with TRBD1 identical over 8 bases. This CDR3 is built from 15 residues. Germline CDR1 and CDR2: SGHRS and YFSETQ. Trimming removed 1 base from V and 3 bases from J; junction bases left unmatched: 4. This CDR3 reads CASSLMDRATDTQYF. Here the CDR3 DNA reads TGCGCCAGCAGCTTGATGGACAGGGCGACAGATACGCAGTATTTT.

V usage is TRBV28 and J usage is TRBJ2-3; 7 bases agree with TRBD2. This CDR3 contains 15 residues. The germline CDR1 and CDR2 sequences are MDHEN and SYDVKM. J gave up 6 bases and V 6 bases, and 12 bases lay outside the gene matches. The chain's CDR3 is CASRPPGGSSDTQYF. For the CDR3, the DNA is TGTGCCAGCAGACCCCCGGGAGGCTCGTCGGATACGCAGTATTTT. Supplemented by reference TRBV28 and TRBJ2-3, the full variable domain reads DVKVTQSSRYLVKRTGEKVFLECVQDMDHENMFWYRQDPGLGLRLIYFSYDVKMKEKGDIPEGYSVSREKKERFSLILESASTNQTSMYLCASRPPGGSSDTQYFGPGTRLTVL.

The chain uses TRBV19 and TRBJ1-1; no clear D gene. Trimming shortened V by 7 bases and J by 1 base, and 13 bases separated the two germline ends. Germline lookup yields CDR1 LNHDA and CDR2 SQIVND (reference sequence). This CDR3 comprises 14 residues. The CDR3 reads CASTRGDQNTEAFF. The CDR3 DNA follows: TGTGCCAGTACTCGGGGAGATCAGAACACTGAAGCTTTCTTT.

The chain employs TRBV11-2 and TRBJ1-2; D gene unclear. Trimming took off 0 bases at V and 5 bases at J, with 13 bases between the two ends. Germline CDR1 SGHAT, CDR2 FQNNGV. The CDR3 is 15 residues long. CDR3 residues: CASSLDAGGRYGYTF. The CDR3 DNA follows: TGTGCCAGCAGCTTAGATGCAGGCGGGAGATATGGCTACACCTTC.

The genes are TRBV11-2 and TRBJ2-3, with 7 bases identical to TRBD2. Per germline, CDR1 SGHAT and CDR2 FQNNGV. Trimming at V came to 5 bases and at J to 5 bases, leaving 7 bases not matched to a gene. The CDR3 is 14 residues long. CDR3 DNA: TGTGCCAGCAGCCCCAGGGTAGCGGGAGATACGCAGTATTTT. Encoded protein: CASSPRVAGDTQYF.

This sequence joins TRBV12-5 and TRBJ2-3, with a weak D call TRBD2 (5 bases). Trimming left V 2 bases short and J 2 bases short, with 17 bases between. The CDR3 is 17 amino acids. CDR1 LGHNT and CDR2 FRNRAP come from the germline V gene. The CDR3 coding sequence is TGTGCTAGTGGTTTGTCCCCTAGCAGAGGATACACAGATACGCAGTATTTT. Translating it yields CASGLSPSRGYTDTQYF. Complete variable domain (other parts from reference TRBV12-5 and TRBJ2-3): DARVTQTPRHKVTEMGQEVTMRCQPILGHNTVFWYRQTMMQGLELLAYFRNRAPLDDSGMPKDRFSAEMPDATLATLKIQPSEPRDSAVYFCASGLSPSRGYTDTQYFGPGTRLTVL.

This clone was picked up a small number of times. The chain carries TRBV7-2 and TRBJ1-3; unclear D gene. The CDR3 totals 14 residues. With 4 bases removed from V and 1 base from J, the gap between germline ends came to 8 bases. Germline loops: CDR1 SGHTA, CDR2 FQGNSA. CDR3 sequence (DNA): TGTGCCAGCAGCTCCCAGGTGTCTGGAAACACCATATATTTT. It is translated as CASSSQVSGNTIYF.